This record concerns one T cell receptor beta chain sequence. Its specificity is unknown. V was cut by 4 bases and J by 0 bases, with 9 bases left in between. The CDR3 extends over 14 amino acids. CDR1 is MNHNY and CDR2 is SVGAGI in the germline V gene (reference sequence). The data are from a study of T cells after posttransplantation cyclophosphamide. Study-level findings and limits: Tissue-infiltrating T cells from skin or gut overlapped little with blood T cells.

Profiled with immunoSEQ multiplex PCR; TCRdb holds only in-frame clones, not every one. This sample includes approximately 34,000 clones with no singletons; its ten biggest clones take up 6.5% to 8%. Specimen: PBMCs. This sequence originates from a woman between 50 and 59 years old in good health and a related stem cell transplant donor. The gene calls are TRBV6-6 and TRBJ2-5, with D possibly TRBD1 on 6 matching bases. The CDR3 DNA reads TGTGCCAGCAGTTCCAGGGGCTACCAAGAGACCCAGTACTTC. Residues: CASSSRGYQETQYF.